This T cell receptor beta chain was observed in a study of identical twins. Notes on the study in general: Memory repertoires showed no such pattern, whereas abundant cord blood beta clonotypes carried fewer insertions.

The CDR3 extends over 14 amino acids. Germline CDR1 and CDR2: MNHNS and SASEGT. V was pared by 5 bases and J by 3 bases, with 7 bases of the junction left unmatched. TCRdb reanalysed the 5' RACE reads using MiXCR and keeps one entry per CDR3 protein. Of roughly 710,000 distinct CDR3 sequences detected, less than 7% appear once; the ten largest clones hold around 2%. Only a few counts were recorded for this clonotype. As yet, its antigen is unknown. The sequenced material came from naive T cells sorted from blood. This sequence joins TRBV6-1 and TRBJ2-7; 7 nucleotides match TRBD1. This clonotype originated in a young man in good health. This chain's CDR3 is CASSRQGPYYEQYF. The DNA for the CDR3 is TGTGCCAGCAGTCGACAGGGACCTTACTACGAGCAGTACTTC.